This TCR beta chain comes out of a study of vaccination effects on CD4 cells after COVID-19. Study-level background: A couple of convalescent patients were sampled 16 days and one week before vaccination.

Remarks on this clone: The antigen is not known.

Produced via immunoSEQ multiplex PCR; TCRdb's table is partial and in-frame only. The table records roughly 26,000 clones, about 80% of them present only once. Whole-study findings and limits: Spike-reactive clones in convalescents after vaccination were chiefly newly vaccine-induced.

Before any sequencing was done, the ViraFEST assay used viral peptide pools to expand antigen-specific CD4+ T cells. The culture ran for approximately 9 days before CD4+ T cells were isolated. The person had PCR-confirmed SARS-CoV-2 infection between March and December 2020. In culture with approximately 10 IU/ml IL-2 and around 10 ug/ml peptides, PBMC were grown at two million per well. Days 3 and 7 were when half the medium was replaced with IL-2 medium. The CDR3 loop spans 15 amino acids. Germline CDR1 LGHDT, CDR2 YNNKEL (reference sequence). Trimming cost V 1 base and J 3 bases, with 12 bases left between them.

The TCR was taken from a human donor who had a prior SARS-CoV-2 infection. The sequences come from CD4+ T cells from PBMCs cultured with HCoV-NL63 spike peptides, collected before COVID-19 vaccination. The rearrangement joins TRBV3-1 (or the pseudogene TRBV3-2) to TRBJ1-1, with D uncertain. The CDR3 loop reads CASSQGVEPDTEAFF. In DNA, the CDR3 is TGTGCCAGCAGCCAAGGAGTAGAGCCGGACACTGAAGCTTTCTTT.